This paragraph covers one T cell receptor beta chain sequence. This sample also contains other DNA sequences that code for the same CDR3. Participant age was about 18 to 89 years, and participants resided in roughly 24 US areas. In assigning cohorts, the study relied on participant-reported clinical history. The table came from immunoSEQ multiplex PCR; TCRdb's copy has only in-frame clones and leaves some out. In the table there are around 250,000 clones, roughly 80% of which are singletons. The sample comes from a study of blood T cell repertoires in COVID-19. Turning to the study itself: Samples came from the United States, Italy and Spain, spanning acute and convalescent COVID-19.

J gave up 5 bases and V 3 bases, and 5 bases lay outside the gene matches. The CDR3 sequence is 15 residues long. CDR1 is SGDLS and CDR2 is YYNGEE in the germline V gene. Sequencing was carried out using PBMCs or T cells enriched from blood (not recorded which). The sequence derives from a man aged 30-40 years with acute COVID-19. This chain connects TRBV9 to TRBJ2-5; TRBD2 aligns across 12 bases. In nucleotides, the CDR3 is TGTGCCAGCAGCGCTAGCGGGAGGGCCCAGGAGACCCAGTACTTC. It encodes CASSASGRAQETQYF.